This record covers a single T cell receptor (beta chain). Germline is not matched at one junction end, which may reflect a read error. The sample has other DNA sequences that encode this CDR3 too. The sample comes from a study of cytomegalovirus exposure and HLA in healthy donors. The PCR contained 60 Vbeta and 13 Jbeta primers. Data came from immunoSEQ multiplex PCR; TCRdb stores just in-frame clones and leaves some out. Of about 150,000 clones listed, approximately 9% are singletons. Germline CDR1 and CDR2: LNHNV and YYDKDF (reference sequence). This CDR3 has 15 amino acids. The chain joins TRBV15 to TRBJ2-3, with 9 positions matching TRBD2. Sequencing was done on a sample of PBMCs. This receptor was taken from a male donor in good health and CMV-seronegative. The CDR3 nucleotides read TGTGCCACCAGCAGCCGAGGGACTAGCACGGATACGCAGTATTTT. It is translated as CATSSRGTSTDTQYF.